This TCR beta chain derives from a study of blood T cells in healthy people across ages. Study-wide findings and caveats: Per million T cells, TCR beta diversity dropped about linearly as age rose.

This clonotype occurred a few times. The antigen remains undetermined. One junction end disagrees with the germline gene, perhaps due to a read error. It was with a sample-barcoded 5' primer and a J-beta primer mix that a second PCR of about 7 to 12 cycles was run. MiXCR was run by TCRdb on the 5' RACE reads, yielding one entry per CDR3 protein. The sample carries under 1,100,000 distinct CDR3 sequences, roughly a quarter recorded once. Germline values: CDR1 DFQATT, CDR2 SNEGSKA (reference sequence). There are 12 residues in the CDR3. This sample also belongs to another study, concerning T cells of mothers and their children. This second study notes: Per mother, over 9 million TCR beta CDR3 reads were obtained; per child, approximately 3.3 million.

The chain couples TRBV20-1 to TRBJ2-3; D is possibly TRBD1 (5 bases). Sequenced input: blood. The sequence was collected from a girl aged 2-10 years in good health. CDR3: CSLVTKTDTQCF. CDR3 bases: TGCAGTCTCGTCACGAAGACAGATACGCAGTGTTTT.